This T cell receptor (beta chain) originates from a study of blood T cell repertoires in COVID-19. Across the whole study: The origin of the acute and convalescent COVID-19 samples was the United States, Italy and Spain.

Losses at the gene ends were 2 bases for V and 6 bases for J; bases not matched to a gene: 11. The germline V gene has CDR1 SGHAT and CDR2 FQNNGV. CDR3 length: 16 residues. TCRdb's table, derived via immunoSEQ multiplex PCR, lists solely in-frame clones and lacks some. The sample lists about 200,000 clones, approximately 91% seen once, with around 6.9% in the top ten. This chain uses TRBV11-2 with TRBJ2-7, with 9 bases identical to TRBD2. The clonotype was recovered from a man between 60 and 75 years old who had recovered from COVID-19. The sample comprised peripheral blood. The CDR3, as DNA: TGTGCCAGCAGCTTACTCCCAGATAGCGGGAGTAGCGAGCAGTACTTC. Protein: CASSLLPDSGSSEQYF. The full variable domain, completed using reference TRBV11-2 and TRBJ2-7, is EAGVAQSPRYKIIEKRQSVAFWCNPISGHATLYWYQQILGQGPKLLIQFQNNGVVDDSQLPKDRFSAERLKGVDSTLKIQPAKLEDSAVYLCASSLLPDSGSSEQYFGPGTRLTVT.